This T cell receptor (beta chain) was recovered during a study of cytomegalovirus exposure and HLA in healthy donors. Notes on this clone: Its antigen remains unidentified.

Study results and caveats: The authors listed 150 to 200 TCR beta chains as cytomegalovirus-associated. Subsequent analysis revealed that first-cohort TCR clusters tended to co-occur in the roughly 120 validation repertoires.

Data came from immunoSEQ multiplex PCR; TCRdb stores just in-frame clones and leaves some out. Of 200,000 to 250,000 clones in the sample, around 78% were seen once. Unmatched junction bases numbered 9, after V lost 4 bases and J lost 5 bases. Germline CDR1 is SGDLS and CDR2 is YYNGEE. The CDR3 spans 17 residues. The sequencing input was PBMCs. The chain links TRBV9 to TRBJ2-3; 14 bases are a match to TRBD2. The origin of this receptor is a woman younger than 30 in good health and CMV-seronegative. The CDR3 region is CASSLSPGLAGVDTQYF. The DNA of the CDR3 is TGTGCCAGCAGCCTCTCACCGGGACTAGCGGGAGTAGATACGCAGTATTTT.